Shown below are 5 T cell receptor beta chains from a single sample sequenced in a study of shared clonotypes between healthy human individuals. In the naive CD8 group, cells lacked CD45RO and were positively selected for CCR7, so terminally differentiated effector memory CD45RA+ cells were left out. Measured with immunoSEQ multiplex PCR; TCRdb has only the in-frame clones, and not every one. The sample lists millions of clones; about 95% were seen once. The sample was naive CD8+ T cells sorted from blood. These receptor sequences come from a man aged 18 to 29 in good health.

This sequence joins TRBV27 and TRBJ2-1; D not resolved. This CDR3 contains 15 residues. Trimming pared 2 bases from V and 9 bases from J, leaving 17 bases between. Germline CDR1 is MNHEY and CDR2 is SMNVEV (reference sequence). The CDR3 nucleotides read TGTGCCAGCAGTTTACCTTACCCTCGGAATGGTGAGCAGTTCTTC. Its translation: CASSLPYPRNGEQFF.

V usage is TRBV7-9 and J usage is TRBJ2-1; no clear D gene. Germline V gene data show CDR1 as SEHNR and CDR2 as FQNEAQ (reference sequence). V was trimmed by 5 bases and J by 1 base, leaving 12 bases between them. The length of the CDR3 is 15 residues. The CDR3 is CASSPTLYSYNEQFF. DNA of the CDR3: TGTGCCAGCAGCCCGACTCTGTATTCCTACAATGAGCAGTTCTTC.

This clone was recorded only once. J is TRBJ2-3 and V is TRBV4-1; a possible D gene is TRBD2 (5 bases). Trimming took off 7 bases at V and 2 bases at J, with 16 bases between the two ends. CDR1 MGHRA and CDR2 YSYEKL come from the germline V gene. The CDR3 has 15 residues. The CDR3 DNA follows: TGCGCCAGCAACCCAAGACTAAGGGCCACAGATACGCAGTATTTT. This encodes CASNPRLRATDTQYF.

This rearrangement joins TRBV9 to TRBJ2-7; 10 bases are a match to TRBD2. The germline gives CDR1 SGDLS, CDR2 YYNGEE. The CDR3 contains 16 residues. Unmatched junction bases numbered 13, after V lost 4 bases and J lost 6 bases. The CDR3 nucleotides are TGTGCCAGCAGCCCGTACCCTAGCGGGAGTCTGATCGAGCAGTACTTC. Amino acid sequence: CASSPYPSGSLIEQYF. The complete variable domain, with remaining parts taken from reference TRBV9 and TRBJ2-7, reads DSGVTQTPKHLITATGQRVTLRCSPRSGDLSVYWYQQSLDQGLQFLIQYYNGEERAKGNILERFSAQQFPDLHSELNLSSLELGDSALYFCASSPYPSGSLIEQYFGPGTRLTVT.

Here the CDR3 reads CASSEDRFRVYEQYF. DNA of the CDR3: TGTGCCAGCAGTGAAGACAGGTTCAGGGTATACGAGCAGTACTTC. This chain links TRBV6-1 with TRBJ2-7; D might be TRBD1 (5 bases). The CDR3 is 15 amino acids. The germline V gene encodes CDR1 MNHNS and CDR2 SASEGT. Deletions cut 1 base from V and 4 bases from J, with 14 bases between.